This T cell receptor (beta chain) was obtained from a study of cytomegalovirus exposure and HLA in healthy donors. Overall study results and limits: Some V segments could not be told apart, so they were left out, TRBV6-2 and TRBV6-3 among them. A link between a missense DCLRE1C variant and TCR beta V- and J-gene trimming emerged from a later analysis.

Primers included in the PCR were 60 Vbeta and 13 Jbeta primers. Produced via immunoSEQ multiplex PCR; TCRdb's table is partial and in-frame only. Seen here are some 120,000 clones, around 80% observed once, and the top ten hold 0.95% to 1.5%. Nominal health characterized the donors when sampled, though unrecorded immune exposures were likely. Germline V lookup: CDR1 GTSNPN, CDR2 SVGIG (reference sequence). Trimming shortened V by 3 bases and J by 4 bases, and 7 bases separated the two germline ends. This CDR3 spans 11 amino acids. With regard to this clone: The antigen remains undetermined.

The sequence was collected from a female donor in good health and CMV-seronegative. Sample: PBMCs. The gene calls are TRBV30 and TRBJ2-7, with D hard to call. CDR3: CAWSQQYEQYF. CDR3 nucleotides: TGTGCCTGGAGCCAACAATACGAGCAGTACTTC.